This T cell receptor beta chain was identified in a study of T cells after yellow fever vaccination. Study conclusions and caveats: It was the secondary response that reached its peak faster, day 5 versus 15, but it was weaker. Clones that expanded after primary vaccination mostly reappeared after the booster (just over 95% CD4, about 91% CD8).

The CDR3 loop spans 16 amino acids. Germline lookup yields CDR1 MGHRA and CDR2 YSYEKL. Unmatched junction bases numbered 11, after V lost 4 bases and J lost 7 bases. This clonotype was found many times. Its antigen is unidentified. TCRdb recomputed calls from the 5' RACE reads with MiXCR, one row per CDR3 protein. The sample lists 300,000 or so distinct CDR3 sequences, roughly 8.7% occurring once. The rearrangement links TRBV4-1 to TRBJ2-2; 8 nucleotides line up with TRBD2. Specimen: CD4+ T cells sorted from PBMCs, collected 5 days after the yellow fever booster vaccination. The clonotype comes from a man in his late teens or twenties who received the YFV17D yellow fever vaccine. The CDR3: CASSRRERGTIGELFF. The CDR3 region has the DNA TGCGCCAGCAGCCGAAGGGAGCGGGGGACTATCGGGGAGCTGTTTTTT.